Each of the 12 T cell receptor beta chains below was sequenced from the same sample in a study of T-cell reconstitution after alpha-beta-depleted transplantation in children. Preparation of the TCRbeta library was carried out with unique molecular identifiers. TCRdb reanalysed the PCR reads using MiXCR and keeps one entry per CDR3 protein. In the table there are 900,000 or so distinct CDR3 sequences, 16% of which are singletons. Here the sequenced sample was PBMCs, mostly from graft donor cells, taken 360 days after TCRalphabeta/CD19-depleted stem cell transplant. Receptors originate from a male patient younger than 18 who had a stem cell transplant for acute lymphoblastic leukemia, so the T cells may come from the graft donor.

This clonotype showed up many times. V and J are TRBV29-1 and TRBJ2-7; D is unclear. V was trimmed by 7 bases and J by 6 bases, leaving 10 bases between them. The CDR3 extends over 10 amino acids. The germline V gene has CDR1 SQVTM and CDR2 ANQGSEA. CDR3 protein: CSALEGEQYF. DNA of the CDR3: TGCAGCGCCTTAGAAGGCGAGCAGTACTTC.

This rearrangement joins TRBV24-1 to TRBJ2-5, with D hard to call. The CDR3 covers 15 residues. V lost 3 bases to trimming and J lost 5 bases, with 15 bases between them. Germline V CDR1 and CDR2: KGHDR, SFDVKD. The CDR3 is CATSDGQYVRETQYF. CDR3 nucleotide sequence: TGTGCCACCAGTGATGGGCAGTACGTTCGTGAGACCCAGTACTTC.

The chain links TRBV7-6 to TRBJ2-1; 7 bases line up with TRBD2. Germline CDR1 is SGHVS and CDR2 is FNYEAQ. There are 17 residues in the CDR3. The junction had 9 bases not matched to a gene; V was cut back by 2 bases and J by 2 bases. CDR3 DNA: TGTGCCAGCAGCTTATCCCCGCCTAGCGGAACCTACAATGAGCAGTTCTTC. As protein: CASSLSPPSGTYNEQFF.

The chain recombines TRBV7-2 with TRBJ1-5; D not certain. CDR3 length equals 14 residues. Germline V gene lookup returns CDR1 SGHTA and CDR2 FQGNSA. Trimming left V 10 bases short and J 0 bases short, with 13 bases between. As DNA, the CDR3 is TGTGCCACTTCCGAGATCAGTAGCAATCAGCCCCAGCATTTT. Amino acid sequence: CATSEISSNQPQHF.

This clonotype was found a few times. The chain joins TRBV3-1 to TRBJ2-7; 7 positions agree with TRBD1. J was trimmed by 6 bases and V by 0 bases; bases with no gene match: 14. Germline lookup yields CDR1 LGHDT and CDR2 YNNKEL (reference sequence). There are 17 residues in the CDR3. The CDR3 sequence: CASSQDLGGVSYGEQYF. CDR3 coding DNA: TGTGCCAGCAGCCAAGATCTAGGGGGCGTAAGCTATGGCGAGCAGTACTTC.

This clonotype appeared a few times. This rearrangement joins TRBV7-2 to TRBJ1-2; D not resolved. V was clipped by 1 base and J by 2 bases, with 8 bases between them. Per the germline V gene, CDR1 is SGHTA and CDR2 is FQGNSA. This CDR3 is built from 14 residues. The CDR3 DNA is TGTGCCAGCAGCTTAGTACCGGGAAACTATGGCTACACCTTC. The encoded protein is CASSLVPGNYGYTF.

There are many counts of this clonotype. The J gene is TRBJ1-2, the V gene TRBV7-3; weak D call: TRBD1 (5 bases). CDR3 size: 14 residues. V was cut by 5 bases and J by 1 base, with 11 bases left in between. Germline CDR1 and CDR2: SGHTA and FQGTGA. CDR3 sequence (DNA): TGTGCCAGCAGCCAGGGACCGGTTAACTATGGCTACACCTTC. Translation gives CASSQGPVNYGYTF. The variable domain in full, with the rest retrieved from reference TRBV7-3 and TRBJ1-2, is GAGVSQTPSNKVTEKGKYVELRCDPISGHTALYWYRQSLGQGPEFLIYFQGTGAADDSGLPNDRFFAVRPEGSVSTLKIQRTERGDSAVYLCASSQGPVNYGYTFGSGTRLTVV.

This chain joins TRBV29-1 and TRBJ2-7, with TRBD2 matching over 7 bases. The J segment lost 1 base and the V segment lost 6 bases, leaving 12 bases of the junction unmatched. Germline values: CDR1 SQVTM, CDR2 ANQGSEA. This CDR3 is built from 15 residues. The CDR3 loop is CSVHLGGTPSYEQYF. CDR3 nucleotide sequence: TGCAGCGTGCACTTGGGGGGGACTCCGTCCTACGAGCAGTACTTC.

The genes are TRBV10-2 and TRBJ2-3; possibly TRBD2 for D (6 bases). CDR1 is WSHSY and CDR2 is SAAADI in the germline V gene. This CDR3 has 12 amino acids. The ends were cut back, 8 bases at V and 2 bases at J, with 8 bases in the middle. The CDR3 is CASGGTTDTQYF. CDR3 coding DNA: TGCGCCAGCGGGGGGACCACAGATACGCAGTATTTT.

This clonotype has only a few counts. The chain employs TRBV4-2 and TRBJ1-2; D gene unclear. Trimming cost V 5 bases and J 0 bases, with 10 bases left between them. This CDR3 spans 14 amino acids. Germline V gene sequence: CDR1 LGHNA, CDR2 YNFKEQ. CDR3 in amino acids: CASSISRSNYGYTF. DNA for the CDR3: TGTGCCAGCAGCATCAGCCGATCTAACTATGGCTACACCTTC.

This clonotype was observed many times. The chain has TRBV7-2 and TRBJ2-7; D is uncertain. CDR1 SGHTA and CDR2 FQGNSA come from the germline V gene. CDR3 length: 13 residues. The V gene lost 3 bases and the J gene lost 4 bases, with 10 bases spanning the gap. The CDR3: CASSLEKEYEQYF. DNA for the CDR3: TGTGCCAGCAGCTTGGAGAAGGAGTACGAGCAGTACTTC.

The CDR3 coding sequence is TGCGCCAGCAGCCGCTGGGATAGAAAAGCTTTCTTT. Amino acids: CASSRWDRKAFF. This sequence joins TRBV4-1 and TRBJ1-1; D is uncertain. Germline V gene sequence: CDR1 MGHRA, CDR2 YSYEKL. Trimming cost V 4 bases and J 9 bases, with 12 bases left between them. The CDR3 has 12 residues.